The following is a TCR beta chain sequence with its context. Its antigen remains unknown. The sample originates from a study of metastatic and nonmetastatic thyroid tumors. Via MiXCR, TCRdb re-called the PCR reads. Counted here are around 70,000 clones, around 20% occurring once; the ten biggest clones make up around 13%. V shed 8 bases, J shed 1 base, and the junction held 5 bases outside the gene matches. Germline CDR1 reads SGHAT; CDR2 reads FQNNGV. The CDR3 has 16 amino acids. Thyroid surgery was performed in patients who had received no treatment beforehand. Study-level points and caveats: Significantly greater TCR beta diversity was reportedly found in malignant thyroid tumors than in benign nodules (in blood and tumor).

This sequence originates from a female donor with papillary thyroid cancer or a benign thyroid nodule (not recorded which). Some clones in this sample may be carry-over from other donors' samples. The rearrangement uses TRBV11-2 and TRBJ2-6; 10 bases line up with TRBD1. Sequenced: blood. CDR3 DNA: TGTGCCAGCCACCCGGGACAGGGGTCTGGGGCCAACGTCCTGACTTTC. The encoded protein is CASHPGQGSGANVLTF.